This T cell receptor beta chain was sequenced for a study of post-analysis software for immune sequencing data. Study information: There were relapsing-remitting, secondary progressive and progressive-relapsing multiple sclerosis among the disease courses included. Study observations and caveats: Relative to controls, patients with multiple sclerosis showed significantly lower normalized Chao1 diversity. Five TRBV segments, TRBV5-6, TRBV5-1 and TRBV20-1 among them, were found more frequent in patients than controls. The F measure placed samples prepared in the same batch into strongly shared clusters.

Note on this clonotype: The antigen remains unidentified. Its ends do not fully match the called genes, so a read error is possible.

Germline CDR1 and CDR2: MNHEY and SMNVEV (reference sequence). The CDR3 totals 13 residues. cDNA libraries for TCR beta contained unique molecular identifiers. TCRdb reprocessed the PCR reads with MiXCR, giving one entry per CDR3 protein. The sample holds hundreds of thousands of distinct CDR3 sequences; roughly 50% are singletons and the top ten take approximately 4.5%. This clonotype originated in a girl under 18 with multiple sclerosis. The chain couples TRBV27 to TRBJ2-4; D gene uncertain. The assigned J gene may be wrong: the sequence end matches TRBJ2-7 better. Material: blood. DNA of the CDR3: TGTGCCGGCAGTTTATCCGCGGACTACGAGCAGTACTTC. It translates to CAGSLSADYEQYF.